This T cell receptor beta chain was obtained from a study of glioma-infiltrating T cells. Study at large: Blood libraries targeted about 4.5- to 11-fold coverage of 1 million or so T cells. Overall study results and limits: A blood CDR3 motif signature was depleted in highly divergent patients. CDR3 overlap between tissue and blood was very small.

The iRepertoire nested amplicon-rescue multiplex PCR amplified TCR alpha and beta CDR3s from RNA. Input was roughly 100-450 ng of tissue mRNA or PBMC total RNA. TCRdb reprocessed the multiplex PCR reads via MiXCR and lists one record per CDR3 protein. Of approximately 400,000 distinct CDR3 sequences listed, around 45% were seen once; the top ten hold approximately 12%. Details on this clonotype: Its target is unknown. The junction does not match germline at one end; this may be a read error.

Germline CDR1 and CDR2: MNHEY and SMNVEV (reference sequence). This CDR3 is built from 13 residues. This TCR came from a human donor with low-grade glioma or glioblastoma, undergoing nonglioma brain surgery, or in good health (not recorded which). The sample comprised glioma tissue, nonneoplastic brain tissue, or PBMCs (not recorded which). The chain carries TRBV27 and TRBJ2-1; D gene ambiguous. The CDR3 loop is CTSSYGPYNEQFF. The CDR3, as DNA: TGTACCAGCAGTTACGGTCCCTACAATGAGCAGTTCTTC.